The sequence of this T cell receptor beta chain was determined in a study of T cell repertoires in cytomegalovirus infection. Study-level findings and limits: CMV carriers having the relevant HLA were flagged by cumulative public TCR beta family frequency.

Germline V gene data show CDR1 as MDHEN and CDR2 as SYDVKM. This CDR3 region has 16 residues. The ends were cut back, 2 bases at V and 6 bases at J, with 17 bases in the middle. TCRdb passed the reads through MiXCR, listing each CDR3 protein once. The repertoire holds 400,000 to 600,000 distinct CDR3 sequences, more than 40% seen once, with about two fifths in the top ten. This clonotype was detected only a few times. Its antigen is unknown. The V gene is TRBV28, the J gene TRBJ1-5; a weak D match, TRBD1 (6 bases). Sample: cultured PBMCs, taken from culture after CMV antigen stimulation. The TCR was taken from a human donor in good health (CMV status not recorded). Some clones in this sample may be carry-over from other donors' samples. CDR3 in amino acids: CASSLSPGGQRQPQHF. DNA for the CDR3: TGTGCCAGCAGTTTAAGTCCCGGGGGGCAGCGTCAGCCCCAGCATTTT.